Following are 16 T cell receptor beta chains from one sample sequenced in a study of T cells in Graves' hyperthyroidism and ophthalmopathy. Amplified TCR beta CDR3 regions derived from RNA transcripts. A set of HTBI primers served as the primers for a first-round RT-PCR of the TCR CDR3. TCRdb re-called the multiplex PCR reads with MiXCR, one entry per CDR3 protein. This sample has a few hundred thousand distinct CDR3 sequences, with less than 15% found just once. Input material: blood. The receptors were sampled from a woman in her 40s with Graves' hyperthyroidism.

This clonotype has only a few counts. The genes are TRBV27 and TRBJ1-2; D not resolved. Per the germline V gene, CDR1 is MNHEY and CDR2 is SMNVEV (reference sequence). This CDR3 region has 13 residues. Trimming pared 5 bases from V and 6 bases from J, leaving 13 bases between. CDR3 loop: CASSPTPGNGYTF. The CDR3 DNA reads as TGTGCCAGCAGTCCCACCCCCGGGAATGGCTACACCTTC.

This clonotype came up once. Just one base apart from a much larger clone, this may be a read error. The chain has TRBV28 and TRBJ2-2; D might be TRBD2 (6 bases). Germline values: CDR1 MDHEN, CDR2 SYDVKM. The CDR3 extends over 15 amino acids. CDR3 in amino acids: CASTVPQANTGGLFF. The CDR3 region has the DNA TGTGCCAGCACTGTCCCTCAGGCGAACACCGGGGGGCTGTTTTTT.

This rearrangement joins TRBV12-3 or TRBV12-4 to TRBJ2-7; possibly TRBD1 for D (5 bases). This CDR3 spans 12 amino acids. V shed 6 bases and J shed 5 bases, with 11 bases lying between them. This chain's CDR3 is CASSLDTDEQYF. Written as DNA, the CDR3 is TGTGCCAGCAGCTTGGACACCGACGAGCAGTACTTC.

The chain recombines TRBV19 with TRBJ2-7; no reliable D call. V lost 1 base to trimming and J lost 0 bases, with 10 bases between them. CDR3 size: 15 residues. CDR1 and CDR2 (germline): LNHDA, SQIVND (reference sequence). Written as DNA, the CDR3 is TGTGCCAGTAGTATAGGTGGGGATTACTCCTACGAGCAGTACTTC. Translation gives CASSIGGDYSYEQYF.

This clonotype was picked up a small number of times. This may arise from a read error, as a much more abundant clone is one base away. The rearrangement joins TRBV27 to TRBJ2-7; TRBD1 matches at 7 bases. The CDR3 extends over 14 amino acids. The ends lost 6 bases at V and 2 bases at J; junction bases unmatched: 7. From germline, CDR1 is MNHEY and CDR2 SMNVEV (reference sequence). CDR3 in amino acids: CASSQDRVAYEQYF. Written as DNA, the CDR3 is TGTGCCAGCAGCCAAGACAGGGTGGCCTACGAGCAGTACTTC.

The rearrangement links TRBV29-1 to TRBJ2-5; D not certain. V lost 4 bases, J lost 5 bases, and 8 bases lay in between. The CDR3 extends over 11 amino acids. The germline V gene has CDR1 SQVTM and CDR2 ANQGSEA. As DNA, the CDR3 is TGCAGCGTTGTAGGGTTTGAGACCCAGTACTTC. Translating gives CSVVGFETQYF.

The count of this clonotype is one. This rearrangement joins TRBV7-9 to TRBJ2-1; 10 positions match TRBD2. The V and J ends lost 6 bases and 7 bases, in that order; junction bases with no gene match: 9. The germline V gene has CDR1 SEHNR and CDR2 FQNEAQ (reference sequence). The CDR3 sequence is 15 residues long. The CDR3 region is CASSYVASGGNEQFF. In nucleotides, the CDR3 is TGTGCCAGCAGTTACGTGGCTAGCGGGGGTAATGAGCAGTTCTTC.

Many counts were recorded for this clonotype. The V call is TRBV20-1, the J call TRBJ2-1; 11 positions agree with TRBD2. Looked up from germline, CDR1 is DFQATT and CDR2 is SNEGSKA (reference sequence). The trim removed 5 bases at V and 8 bases at J, leaving 8 bases unmatched. The CDR3 spans 14 residues. CDR3 residues: CSAGGASGRHEQFF. Written as DNA, the CDR3 is TGCAGTGCTGGAGGGGCTAGCGGGAGGCATGAGCAGTTCTTC.

The chain has TRBV19 and TRBJ2-7; D may be TRBD1 or TRBD2 (6 bases each). CDR1 and CDR2 (germline): LNHDA, SQIVND (reference sequence). Trimming took off 8 bases at V and 2 bases at J, with 19 bases between the two ends. This CDR3 has 15 residues. For the CDR3, the DNA is TGTGCCAGTTGCGCTAGGGGGGCCGCACCCTACGAGCAGTACTTC. This gives the protein CASCARGAAPYEQYF.

There are many counts of this clonotype. The chain employs TRBV12-3 or TRBV12-4 and TRBJ2-1; the D is unclear. V dropped 3 bases and J dropped 5 bases, with 14 bases sitting between them. The CDR3 has 15 residues. Here the CDR3 reads CASSFSPTINNEQFF. CDR3 bases: TGTGCCAGCAGTTTTTCCCCGACCATAAACAATGAGCAGTTCTTC.

The V call is TRBV19, the J call TRBJ2-1; D gene ambiguous. V lost 2 bases to trimming and J lost 2 bases, with 10 bases between them. The CDR3 length is 15 residues. Germline CDR1 and CDR2: LNHDA and SQIVND (reference sequence). The CDR3 spells CASSISDAAYNEQFF. For the CDR3, the DNA is TGTGCCAGTAGTATAAGTGACGCCGCCTACAATGAGCAGTTCTTC.

This clonotype showed up many times. V and J are TRBV3-1 and TRBJ2-1; 11 nucleotides agree with TRBD2. Germline lookup yields CDR1 LGHDT and CDR2 YNNKEL (reference sequence). The V gene end was trimmed by 0 bases and the J gene end by 4 bases; junction bases not matched to a gene: 5. This CDR3 has 17 residues. DNA for the CDR3: TGTGCCAGCAGCCAAGATCTTAGCGGGAGGGGATACAATGAGCAGTTCTTC. Translated: CASSQDLSGRGYNEQFF.

This clonotype turned up a few times. This sequence joins TRBV29-1 and TRBJ2-4, with 10 bases identical to TRBD2. The CDR3 sequence is 13 residues long. V trimming: 1 base; J trimming: 10 bases; junction bases outside the gene matches: 4. CDR1 and CDR2 from the germline V gene are SQVTM and ANQGSEA. As DNA, the CDR3 is TGCAGCGTTGAAGGGCTAGCGGGAGTTATTCAGTACTTC. It translates to CSVEGLAGVIQYF.

This clonotype occurred a few times. The rearrangement joins TRBV20-1 to TRBJ2-7, with D possibly being TRBD2 (5 bases). Trimming left V 0 bases short and J 1 base short, with 13 bases between. In germline, CDR1 is DFQATT, CDR2 SNEGSKA (reference sequence). The CDR3 sequence is 15 residues long. The DNA for the CDR3 is TGCAGTGCTAGAGATTGGCTAGCTGCATCCTACGAGCAGTACTTC. Translating gives CSARDWLAASYEQYF.

The chain is built from TRBV19 and TRBJ2-7, with TRBD2 matching 14 bases. The CDR3 is 15 residues long. Germline CDR1 is LNHDA and CDR2 is SQIVND (reference sequence). Trimming cost V 3 bases and J 4 bases; bases outside gene matches: 2. CDR3 loop: CASSMGTSGSYEQYF. The CDR3 DNA follows: TGTGCCAGTAGTATGGGGACTAGCGGGAGTTACGAGCAGTACTTC.

The chain joins TRBV2 to TRBJ2-1; 8 bases agree with TRBD2. V shed 0 bases, J shed 3 bases, and the junction held 7 bases outside the gene matches. Germline lookup yields CDR1 SNHLY and CDR2 FYNNEI. This CDR3 region has 17 residues. The CDR3 DNA reads TGTGCCAGCAGTGAAGCGCAAGGGGCGGGAGGCTACAATGAGCAGTTCTTC. Encoded protein: CASSEAQGAGGYNEQFF.